This is a list of T cell receptor beta chains from one sample in a study of radiotherapy plus CTLA-4 blockade in lung cancer. Sequencing used immunoSEQ multiplex PCR; TCRdb keeps in-frame clones, though not all of them. The table shows about 110,000 clones, with 85% occurring only once. This specimen was peripheral blood, taken from a patient treated with radiotherapy plus ipilimumab. These receptors all come from a human donor with non-small cell lung cancer that progressed on radiotherapy plus ipilimumab. Some clones in this sample may be carry-over from other donors' samples. CDR3s include the opening cysteine and the closing phenylalanine or tryptophan. Each record gives: J gene, clone size, D gene, V gene, CDR3 protein, CDR3 DNA. D genes are given only for firm matches. The size field is filled for only some rows; it gives once, few, many or a size class.

>TRBJ2-7|NA|TRBD1|TRBV5-1
CASSSLPGQGGGEQYF
TGCGCCAGCAGTTCCCTACCAGGACAGGGTGGCGGGGAGCAGTACTTC
>TRBJ2-7|NA|NA|TRBV7-8
CASSKTGTLTYEQYF
TGTGCCAGCAGTAAAACCGGGACACTAACCTACGAGCAGTACTTC
>TRBJ2-3|NA|NA|TRBV7-2
CASSLVIYSNTDTQYF
TGTGCCAGCAGCTTAGTGATCTACTCTAACACAGATACGCAGTATTTT
>TRBJ1-2|NA|TRBD1|TRBV5-6
CASSINYLRDRGYTF
TGTGCCAGCAGCATCAACTACCTCCGGGACAGAGGCTACACCTTC
>TRBJ1-5|NA|TRBD1|TRBV6-5
CASSSGRGYDQPQHF
TGTGCCAGCAGTTCTGGCAGGGGGTACGATCAGCCCCAGCATTTT
>TRBJ2-5|NA|NA|TRBV4-3
CASSQDSRAQETQYF
TGCGCCAGCAGCCAAGATAGTCGGGCCCAAGAGACCCAGTACTTC
>TRBJ2-7|NA|NA|TRBV6-1
CASSEVGHIPYEQYF
TGTGCCAGCAGTGAAGTTGGCCACATTCCCTACGAGCAGTACTTC
>TRBJ2-1|NA|TRBD2|TRBV28
CASSLAGFGGGNEQFF
TGTGCCAGCAGTCTCGCCGGGTTTGGGGGGGGCAATGAGCAGTTCTTC
>TRBJ1-3|few|NA|TRBV4-3
CASSQEPLSSGNTIYF
TGCGCCAGCAGCCAAGAACCACTCTCCTCTGGAAACACCATATATTTT
>TRBJ2-7|NA|TRBD1|TRBV15
CATSRDSLLGQGAISEQYF
TGTGCCACCAGCAGAGATAGCCTCTTGGGACAGGGGGCCATCTCCGAGCAGTACTTC
>TRBJ2-1|NA|NA|TRBV7-2
CASSLPGGDEQFF
TGTGCCAGCAGCCTCCCTGGAGGGGATGAGCAGTTCTTC
>TRBJ2-2|NA|NA|TRBV21-1
CASSKPDKEWPPTPGELFF
TGTGCCAGCAGCAAACCCGACAAGGAGTGGCCCCCAACCCCGGGGGAGCTGTTTTTT
>TRBJ2-2|NA|TRBD1|TRBV5-1
CASSSTGGVPGELFF
TGCGCCAGCAGTTCGACAGGGGGCGTTCCCGGGGAGCTGTTTTTT
>TRBJ2-4|NA|NA|TRBV25-1
CASSEVGARAKNIQYF
TGTGCCAGCAGTGAGGTGGGGGCTAGAGCCAAAAACATTCAGTACTTC
>TRBJ2-7|NA|TRBD2|TRBV7-8
CASRWTSGGHEQYF
TGTGCCAGCAGATGGACTAGCGGGGGCCACGAGCAGTACTTC